These 8 T cell receptor beta chains originate from one sample sequenced in a study of shared clonotypes between healthy human individuals. TCRdb keeps only in-frame clones here, not all; method: immunoSEQ multiplex PCR. The sample consists of fewer than 650,000 clones, 76% of them appearing once. The sequencing sample was made of PBMCs. The receptors were gathered from a woman aged 40-49 years in good health. Some clones in this sample may be carry-over from other donors' samples.

This clone was detected only once. The V call is TRBV28, the J call TRBJ2-5; D uncertain. Germline CDR1 is MDHEN and CDR2 is SYDVKM. V lost 2 bases, J lost 0 bases, and 1 base lay in between. This CDR3 is 12 amino acids long. The CDR3, as DNA: TGTGCCAGCAGTTTAGACCAAGAGACCCAGTACTTC. It codes for CASSLDQETQYF.

V gene TRBV19 combines with J gene TRBJ1-5, with D maybe TRBD1 (6 bases). CDR1 and CDR2 (germline): LNHDA, SQIVND (reference sequence). The length of the CDR3 is 16 residues. V was shortened by 6 bases and J by 4 bases, with 19 bases between the two germline ends. CDR3 loop: CASRFSLRGRNQPQHF. The DNA of the CDR3 is TGTGCCAGTAGATTCTCCCTCAGGGGACGGAATCAGCCCCAGCATTTT.

The chain combines TRBV18 with TRBJ2-1, with 7 bases matching TRBD1. The CDR3 is made up of 17 amino acids. The trim removed 2 bases at V and 0 bases at J, leaving 7 bases unmatched. Germline values: CDR1 KGHSH, CDR2 LQKENI. CDR3 sequence reads: CASSPRDSSSSYNEQFF. The CDR3 region has the DNA TGTGCCAGCTCACCAAGGGACAGTTCGAGCTCCTACAATGAGCAGTTCTTC.

J is TRBJ1-5 and V is TRBV10-3, with D possibly being TRBD1 (6 bases). The germline gives CDR1 ENHRY, CDR2 SYGVKD. Trimming removed 8 bases at V and 11 bases at J, with 16 bases between. The CDR3 extends over 12 amino acids. CDR3 region: CAIRPEGQSQHF. The CDR3 bases are TGTGCCATCCGCCCCGAAGGACAGTCCCAGCATTTT.

The chain is built from TRBV5-6 and TRBJ2-3; possibly TRBD1 for D (7 bases). Trimming took 1 base from V and 3 from J, leaving 15 bases between them. The CDR3 has 16 amino acids. From germline, CDR1 is SGHDT and CDR2 YYEEEE. The CDR3 region is CASSLTQGGRTDTQYF. CDR3 in DNA: TGTGCCAGCAGCTTGACCCAGGGGGGTCGAACAGATACGCAGTATTTT.

V gene TRBV9 combines with J gene TRBJ2-3; TRBD2 aligns across 13 bases. CDR3 length equals 16 residues. V gave up 3 bases and J gave up 6 bases; unmatched junction bases: 7. The germline V gene has CDR1 SGDLS and CDR2 YYNGEE. CDR3 DNA: TGTGCCAGCAGCGCGGGACTAGCGGGGAGGGAGGATACGCAGTATTTT. It translates to CASSAGLAGREDTQYF.

The chain is built from TRBV7-3 and TRBJ2-1; D is uncertain. Deletions cut 3 bases from V and 7 bases from J, with 10 bases between. Germline-derived CDR1 and CDR2 are SGHTA and FQGTGA. This CDR3 contains 13 residues. The CDR3, as DNA: TGTGCCAGCAGCTTGATGAGTGGGAATGAGCAGTTCTTC. Translating it yields CASSLMSGNEQFF.

This clone was observed a few times. The chain carries TRBV2 and TRBJ1-1; D is ambiguous. The CDR3 totals 13 residues. Germline lookup yields CDR1 SNHLY and CDR2 FYNNEI. V was clipped by 10 bases and J by 4 bases, with 16 bases between them. The DNA of the CDR3 is TGTGCCACCCAGCGTCAGGAAGTCACTGAAGCTTTCTTT. Amino acids: CATQRQEVTEAFF.